The following is a T cell receptor (beta chain) sequence with its context. Its matching antigen is unknown. The data were taken from a study of vaccination and CD4 T cells after COVID-19. Overall study: Cells were stimulated with overlapping spike peptide pools from SARS-CoV-2, HCoV-NL63, HCoV-OC43 and HCoV-229E.

J lost 1 base, V lost 4 bases, and 6 bases had no gene match. The CDR3 has 17 amino acids. Germline V gives CDR1 SGHRS, CDR2 YFSETQ. Overall study findings and caveats: Convalescent patients displayed spike mono-reactivity in 304 of 307 vaccine-specific clones.

Treatment meaning: approximately 10-day PBMC culture with coronavirus spike peptide pools or control peptides (ViraFEST assay). The ViraFEST method relied on peptide pools to expand antigen-specific T cells, followed by TCR sequencing. Cultured CD4+ T cell DNA underwent sequencing with the Oncomine TCR Beta short-read assay. The authors extracted genomic DNA from cultured CD4+ T cells. Each CDR3 protein is one row after TCRdb ran MiXCR on the PCR reads. The sample has 22,000 or so distinct CDR3 sequences; approximately 32% are singletons. The sequenced material came from cultured CD4+ T cells from blood. The chain links TRBV5-1 to TRBJ2-7; 15 bases line up with TRBD2. The TCR sequence derives from a human donor with COVID-19. The CDR3 loop reads CASSPGLAGGLSYEQYF. In nucleotides, the CDR3 is TGCGCCAGCAGCCCTGGACTAGCGGGGGGGCTGTCCTACGAGCAGTACTTC.